Listed here is a single TCR beta chain. The sample originates from a study of blood T cell repertoires in COVID-19. Profiled with immunoSEQ multiplex PCR; TCRdb holds only in-frame clones, not every one. The profile covers 180,000 or so clones, with around 85% appearing a single time and about 18% taken by the ten largest. Looked up from germline, CDR1 is SQVTM and CDR2 is ANQGSEA. V was pared by 0 bases and J by 1 base, with 4 bases between. This CDR3 spans 13 amino acids. This chain connects TRBV29-1 to TRBJ1-3; no reliable D call. The TCR originated in a person aged 65 to 85 with COVID-19, enrolled during active disease. Sequenced: peripheral blood. CDR3: CSVEDRSGNTIYF. CDR3 in DNA: TGCAGCGTTGAAGACAGGTCTGGAAACACCATATATTTT. Full variable domain (missing parts from reference TRBV29-1 and TRBJ1-3): SAVISQKPSRDICQRGTSLTIQCQVDSQVTMMFWYRQQPGQSLTLIATANQGSEATYESGFVIDKFPISRPNLTFSTLTVSNMSPEDSSIYLCSVEDRSGNTIYFGEGSWLTVV.